This T cell receptor beta chain emerged from a study of T cell changes during pregnancy in multiple sclerosis. Sequenced by immunoSEQ multiplex PCR; TCRdb stores in-frame clones only, minus some. The table has about 57,000 clones, less than 95% seen once. CDR1 is SEHNR, CDR2 FQNEAQ, per germline (reference sequence). CDR3 size: 13 residues. V gave up 4 bases and J gave up 3 bases, with 9 bases separating them. This clone was seen once. This receptor was obtained from a female donor in good health, enrolled as a control in a pregnancy study. This sample comprised peripheral blood, obtained after pregnancy. The chain uses TRBV7-9 and TRBJ1-2, with D hard to call. The CDR3 loop reads CASSSGIDYGYTF. CDR3 bases: TGTGCCAGCAGCTCGGGGATAGACTATGGCTACACCTTC.